What follows are 13 T cell receptor beta chains derived from one specimen sequenced in a study of blood T cell repertoires in COVID-19. Repertoires were generated with immunoSEQ multiplex PCR, while TCRdb's copy carries only in-frame clones and drops some. The data contain some 390,000 clones, about 88% of them seen just once; the ten biggest clones take up under 3%. Sequenced material: peripheral blood. Receptors were obtained from a human donor in a cohort sampled during active COVID-19.

The chain couples TRBV14 to TRBJ1-3; maybe TRBD1 (5 bases). The CDR3 has 19 residues. Germline CDR1 SGHDN, CDR2 FVKESK. V was shortened by 4 bases and J by 1 base, with 23 bases between the two germline ends. The CDR3 reads CASSPKVIWGAKSGNTIYF. The CDR3 DNA reads as TGTGCCAGCAGCCCCAAGGTAATATGGGGCGCAAAGTCTGGAAACACCATATATTTT. Supplemented by reference TRBV14 and TRBJ1-3, the full variable domain reads EAGVTQFPSHSVIEKGQTVTLRCDPISGHDNLYWYRRVMGKEIKFLLHFVKESKQDESGMPNNRFLAERTGGTYSTLKVQPAELEDSGVYFCASSPKVIWGAKSGNTIYFGEGSWLTVV.

The chain couples TRBV7-2 to TRBJ1-2; D might be TRBD1 (5 bases). Germline CDR1 reads SGHTA; CDR2 reads FQGNSA. The CDR3 consists of 14 residues. V was clipped by 2 bases and J by 6 bases, with 13 bases between them. The CDR3 protein is CASSLREGVDGYTF. Written as DNA, the CDR3 is TGTGCCAGCAGCTTACGAGAAGGGGTTGATGGCTACACCTTC.

This sequence joins TRBV7-9 and TRBJ2-3; D call uncertain. CDR1 and CDR2 (germline): SEHNR, FQNEAQ (reference sequence). This CDR3 comprises 16 residues. The V end was cut by 5 bases, the J end by 3 bases, with 18 bases between. The CDR3 sequence is CASSPSFIVTTDTQYF. CDR3 DNA: TGTGCCAGCAGCCCATCGTTTATAGTTACGACAGATACGCAGTATTTT.

The J gene is TRBJ2-1, the V gene TRBV9, with 10 bases matching TRBD1. Trimming took 0 bases from V and 4 from J; bases not matched to a gene: 7. In germline, CDR1 is SGDLS, CDR2 YYNGEE. The CDR3 extends over 17 amino acids. In DNA form, the CDR3 reads TGTGCCAGCAGCGTAGATGGGACAGGGGTTGGTTACAATGAGCAGTTCTTC. Its protein is CASSVDGTGVGYNEQFF.

The rearrangement joins TRBV19 to TRBJ1-6; 10 bases map to TRBD1. J lost 8 bases, V lost 4 bases, and 5 bases had no gene match. CDR1 and CDR2 from the germline V gene are LNHDA and SQIVND (reference sequence). The CDR3 has 15 residues. The CDR3 loop reads CASSTGDRGDSPLHF. Here the CDR3 DNA reads TGTGCCAGTAGTACCGGGGACAGGGGAGATTCACCCCTCCACTTT.

The chain uses TRBV4-1 and TRBJ2-1, with D uncertain. CDR3 length equals 18 residues. Germline V lookup: CDR1 MGHRA, CDR2 YSYEKL. V was cut by 0 bases and J by 2 bases, with 17 bases left in between. The CDR3 loop reads CASSQEQLEHMPYNEQFF. The DNA of the CDR3 is TGCGCCAGCAGCCAAGAGCAGCTAGAGCATATGCCCTACAATGAGCAGTTCTTC.

CDR3 sequence (DNA): TGTGCCAGCAGCGTAGAAGGGGACAGGGCGAATTCACCCCTCCACTTT. It is translated as CASSVEGDRANSPLHF. The rearrangement joins TRBV9 to TRBJ1-6; 9 bases are shared with TRBD1. The germline gives CDR1 SGDLS, CDR2 YYNGEE. The CDR3 sequence is 16 residues long. The V and J ends lost 0 bases and 7 bases, in that order; junction bases with no gene match: 5.

The chain carries TRBV11-2 and TRBJ2-2; 7 nucleotides match TRBD2. This CDR3 comprises 16 residues. With V trimmed by 6 bases and J by 3 bases, 10 bases remained unmatched. The germline CDR1 and CDR2 sequences are SGHAT and FQNNGV. The CDR3 nucleotides read TGTGCCAGCAGTCGAGCAAATCGGGGGGACACCGGGGAGCTGTTTTTT. It encodes CASSRANRGDTGELFF.

The genes are TRBV18 and TRBJ2-1; D is unclear. The CDR3 is 14 residues long. CDR1 is KGHSH, CDR2 LQKENI, per germline. The V and J ends lost 3 bases and 5 bases respectively, with 11 bases between them. As DNA, the CDR3 is TGTGCCAGCTCACCTGTCCAGGTCAACAATGAGCAGTTCTTC. Translation gives CASSPVQVNNEQFF.

This clone showed up just once. The gene calls are TRBV18 and TRBJ2-1, with 10 bases lining up with TRBD2. The CDR3 totals 15 residues. Germline CDR1 KGHSH, CDR2 LQKENI. V trimming: 2 bases; J trimming: 10 bases; junction bases outside the gene matches: 8. CDR3 in DNA: TGTGCCAGCTCACCATTAGCGGGGGGCCAGGGCGAGCAGTTCTTC. This translates into CASSPLAGGQGEQFF.

This chain joins TRBV19 and TRBJ1-1; 7 bases are a match to TRBD1. The germline V gene has CDR1 LNHDA and CDR2 SQIVND (reference sequence). There are 14 residues in the CDR3. The V segment lost 4 bases and the J segment 6 bases; nucleotides outside the gene matches: 8. The CDR3 region has the DNA TGTGCCAGTAGTAGGTACAGGGGTGGGTCTGAAGCTTTCTTT. It encodes CASSRYRGGSEAFF.

This clone was seen a handful of times. V usage is TRBV4-1 and J usage is TRBJ2-7, with TRBD2 identical over 10 bases. J lost 3 bases, V lost 1 base, and 12 bases had no gene match. This CDR3 contains 18 residues. Germline CDR1 and CDR2: MGHRA and YSYEKL. The CDR3 here is CASSQVIVGLAAYYEQYF. In nucleotides, the CDR3 is TGCGCCAGCAGCCAAGTAATCGTCGGACTAGCGGCCTACTACGAGCAGTACTTC.

This chain joins TRBV29-1 and TRBJ2-5, with 9 bases that match TRBD2. The germline V gene encodes CDR1 SQVTM and CDR2 ANQGSEA. This CDR3 is built from 13 residues. V lost 1 base and J lost 9; bases outside the gene matches: 6. CDR3 in amino acids: CSVEALAGGAQYF. CDR3 nucleotide sequence: TGCAGCGTTGAAGCGTTGGCGGGAGGGGCCCAGTACTTC.